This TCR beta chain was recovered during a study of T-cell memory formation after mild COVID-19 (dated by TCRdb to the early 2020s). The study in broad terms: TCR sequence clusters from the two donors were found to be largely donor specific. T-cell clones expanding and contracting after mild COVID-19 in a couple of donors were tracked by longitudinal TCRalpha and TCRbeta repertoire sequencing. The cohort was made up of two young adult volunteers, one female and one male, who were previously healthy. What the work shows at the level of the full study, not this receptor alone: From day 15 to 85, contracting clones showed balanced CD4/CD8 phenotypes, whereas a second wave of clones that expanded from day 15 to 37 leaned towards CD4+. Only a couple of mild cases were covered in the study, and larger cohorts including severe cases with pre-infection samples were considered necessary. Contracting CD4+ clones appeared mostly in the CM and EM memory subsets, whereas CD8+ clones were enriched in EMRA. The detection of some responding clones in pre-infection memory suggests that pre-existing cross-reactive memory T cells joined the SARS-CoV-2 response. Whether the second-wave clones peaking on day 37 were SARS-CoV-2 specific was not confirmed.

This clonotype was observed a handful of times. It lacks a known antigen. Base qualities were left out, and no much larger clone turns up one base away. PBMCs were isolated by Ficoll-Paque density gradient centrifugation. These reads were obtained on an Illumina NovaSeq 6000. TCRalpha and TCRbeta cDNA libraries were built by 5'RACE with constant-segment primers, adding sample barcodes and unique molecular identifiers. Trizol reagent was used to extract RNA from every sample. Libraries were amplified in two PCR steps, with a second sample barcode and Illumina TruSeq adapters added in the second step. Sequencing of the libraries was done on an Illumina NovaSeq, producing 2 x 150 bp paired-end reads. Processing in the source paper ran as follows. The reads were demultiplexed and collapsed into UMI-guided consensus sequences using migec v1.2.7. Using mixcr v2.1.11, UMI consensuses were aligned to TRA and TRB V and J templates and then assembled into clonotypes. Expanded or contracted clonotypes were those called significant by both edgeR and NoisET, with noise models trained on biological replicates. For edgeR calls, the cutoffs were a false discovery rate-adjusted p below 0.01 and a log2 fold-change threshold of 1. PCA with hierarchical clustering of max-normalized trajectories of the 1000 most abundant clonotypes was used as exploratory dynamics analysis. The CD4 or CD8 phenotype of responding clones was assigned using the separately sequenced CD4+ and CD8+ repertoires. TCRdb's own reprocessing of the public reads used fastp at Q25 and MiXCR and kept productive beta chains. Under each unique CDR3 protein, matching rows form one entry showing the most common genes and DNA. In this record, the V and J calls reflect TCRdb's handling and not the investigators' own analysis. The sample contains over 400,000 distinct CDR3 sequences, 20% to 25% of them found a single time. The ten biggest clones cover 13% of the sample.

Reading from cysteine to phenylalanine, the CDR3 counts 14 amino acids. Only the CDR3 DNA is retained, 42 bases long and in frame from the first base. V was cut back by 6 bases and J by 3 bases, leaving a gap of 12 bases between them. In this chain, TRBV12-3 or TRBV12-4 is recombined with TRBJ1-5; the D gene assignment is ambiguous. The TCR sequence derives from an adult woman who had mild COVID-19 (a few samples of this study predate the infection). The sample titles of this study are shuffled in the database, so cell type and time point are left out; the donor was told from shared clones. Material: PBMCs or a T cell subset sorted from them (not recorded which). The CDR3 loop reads CASRMGAYNQPQHF. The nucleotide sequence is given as TGTGCCAGCAGAATGGGAGCGTACAATCAGCCCCAGCATTTT.